This note documents a single TCR beta chain sequence. Its matching antigen is unknown. This sample was included in a study of T-cell memory formation after mild COVID-19. Across the study: TCR clusters were mostly donor specific.

Study-wide results and caveats: Certain responding clones were present in pre-infection memory, suggesting participation of cross-reactive memory.

One entry per CDR3 protein results from TCRdb running MiXCR on the 5' RACE reads. The table includes 240,000 or so distinct CDR3 sequences, over 9% detected once. V was shortened by 5 bases and J by 3 bases, with 16 bases between the two germline ends. The germline V gene has CDR1 MGHRA and CDR2 YSYEKL. The CDR3 length is 15 residues. The chain links TRBV4-1 to TRBJ1-1; D might be TRBD1 (5 bases). The receptor comes from a man between 18 and 35 years old who had mild COVID-19 (a few samples of this study predate the infection). Cell type and time point are not known. Sequences were obtained from PBMCs or a T cell subset sorted from them (not recorded which). Written as DNA, the CDR3 is TGCGCCAGCAGCAGAGGGCCCGCGGGGGACACTGAAGCTTTCTTT. The encoded protein is CASSRGPAGDTEAFF.